This T cell receptor (beta chain) was found in a study of early T cells in non-severe SARS-CoV-2 infection (TCRdb year 2021). At the level of the whole study: Bulk RNA from unsorted whole blood was used for TCR sequencing, so alpha and beta chains could not be paired. Study-level results and caveats: VDJdb matching was skewed toward anti-spike CD8 responses and likely underestimated virus-specific expansions, missing private and CD4 specificities.

Set within a cohort of healthcare workers in London, UK, this nested case-control study involved weekly PCR testing of nasopharyngeal swabs along with blood sampling. Between 23 and 31 March 2020, the week of the UK lockdown, healthcare workers were enrolled and then followed up weekly for as long as 16 weeks. In its sample, this clonotype was seen a few times. Its antigen is unknown. Germline is not matched at one junction end, which may reflect a read error. The cysteine opens and the phenylalanine closes a CDR3 of 18 amino acids. Of all the DNA, just the CDR3 is kept, 54 bases in frame from base 1. The germline V gene sets CDR1 to MDHEN and CDR2 to SYDVKM. The library was produced with 5' RACE. The instrument given in TCRdb is NextSeq 500. To correct for sequencing error and PCR bias, the TCR library protocol tagged individual cDNA molecules with unique molecular identifiers. Both TCR alpha and beta chains were sequenced, and tight co-correlation was observed between alpha and beta sequence abundances in each sample. In the paper's pipeline: V gene, J gene and CDR3 annotation of TCR sequences was performed with Decombinator V4. Expanded TCRs were defined as changing significantly between any two time points under a Poisson model with p below 0.0001. TCR abundances were normalised to the total number of TCRs sequenced per sample and were expressed as counts per million. MAIT TCRs were defined by TRAV1-2 paired with TRAJ12, TRAJ20 or TRAJ33, and iNKT TCRs by TRAV10 paired with TRAJ18. VDJdb, accessed 1 November 2021, was searched for CMV, EBV and SARS-CoV-2 annotated TCRs, excluding TCRs annotated for multiple antigens. Through fastp at Q25 and MiXCR, TCRdb rebuilt clones from the public reads, retaining in-frame beta chains. Rows are combined by CDR3 protein, so each entry shows the most common genes and DNA. Clone size and V and J calls follow TCRdb, not the original study. The sample has approximately 34,000 distinct CDR3 sequences on record, roughly 8% of them singletons. Roughly 12% of the sample goes to the ten largest clones.

This sequence uses TRBV28 and TRBJ1-4; 7 central bases correspond to TRBD1. The starting material was whole blood, obtained at baseline. The source is an adult who was a healthcare worker with PCR-confirmed SARS-CoV-2 infection or an uninfected control (not recorded which). The DNA reads TGTGCCAGCAGTCTATGGACAGGCCGGACCAAAGAGAATGAAAAACTGTTTTTT. Its protein product is CASSLWTGRTKENEKLFF.